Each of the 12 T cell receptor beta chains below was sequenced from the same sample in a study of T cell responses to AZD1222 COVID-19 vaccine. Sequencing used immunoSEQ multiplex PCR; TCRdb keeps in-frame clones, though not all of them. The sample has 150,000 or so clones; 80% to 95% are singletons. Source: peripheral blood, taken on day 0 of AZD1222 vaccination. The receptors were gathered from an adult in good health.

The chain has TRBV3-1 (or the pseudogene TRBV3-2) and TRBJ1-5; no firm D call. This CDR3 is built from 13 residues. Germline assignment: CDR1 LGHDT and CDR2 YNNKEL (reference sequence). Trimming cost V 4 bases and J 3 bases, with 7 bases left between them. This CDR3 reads CASSLEINQPQHF. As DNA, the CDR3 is TGTGCCAGCAGCCTAGAGATCAATCAGCCCCAGCATTTT.

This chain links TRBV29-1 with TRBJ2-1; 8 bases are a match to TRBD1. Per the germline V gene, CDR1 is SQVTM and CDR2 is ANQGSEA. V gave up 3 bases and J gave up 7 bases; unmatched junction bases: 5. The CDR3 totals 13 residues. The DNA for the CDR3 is TGCAGCGTTGATCAGGGGGCGCGAAATGAGCAGTTCTTC. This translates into CSVDQGARNEQFF.

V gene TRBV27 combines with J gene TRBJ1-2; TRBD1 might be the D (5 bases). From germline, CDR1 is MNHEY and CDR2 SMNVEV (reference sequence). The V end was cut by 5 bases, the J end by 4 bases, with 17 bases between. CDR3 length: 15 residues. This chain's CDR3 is CASSPQGGPPYGYTF. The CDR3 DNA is TGTGCCAGCAGTCCCCAGGGAGGCCCTCCCTATGGCTACACCTTC.

The CDR3 is CASSSTGGSFNEQFF. DNA for the CDR3: TGTGCCAGCAGTAGCACAGGGGGCAGTTTCAATGAGCAGTTCTTC. The chain uses TRBV6-4 and TRBJ2-1; 9 bases are a match to TRBD1. J gave up 6 bases and V 5 bases, and 8 bases lay outside the gene matches. Germline V CDR1 and CDR2: MRHNA, SNTAGT. This CDR3 contains 15 residues.

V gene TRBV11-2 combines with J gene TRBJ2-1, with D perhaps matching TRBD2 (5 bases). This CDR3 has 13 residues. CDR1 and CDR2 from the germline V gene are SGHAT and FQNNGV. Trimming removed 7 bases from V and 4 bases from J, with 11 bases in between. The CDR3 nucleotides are TGTGCCAGCACGGAGACGGGGTACAATGAGCAGTTCTTC. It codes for CASTETGYNEQFF.

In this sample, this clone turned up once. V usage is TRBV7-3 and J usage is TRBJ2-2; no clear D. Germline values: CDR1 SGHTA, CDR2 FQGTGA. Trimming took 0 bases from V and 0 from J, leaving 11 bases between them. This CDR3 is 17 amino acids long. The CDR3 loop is CASSLTELGANTGELFF. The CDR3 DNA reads TGTGCCAGCAGCTTAACCGAGCTTGGGGCGAACACCGGGGAGCTGTTTTTT.

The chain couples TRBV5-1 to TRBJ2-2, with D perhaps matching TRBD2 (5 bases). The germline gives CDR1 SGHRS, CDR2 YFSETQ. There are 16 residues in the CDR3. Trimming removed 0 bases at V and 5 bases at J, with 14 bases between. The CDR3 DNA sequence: TGCGCCAGCAGCTTGGGGGCTAGCATCTCTACCGGGGAGCTGTTTTTT. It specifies CASSLGASISTGELFF.

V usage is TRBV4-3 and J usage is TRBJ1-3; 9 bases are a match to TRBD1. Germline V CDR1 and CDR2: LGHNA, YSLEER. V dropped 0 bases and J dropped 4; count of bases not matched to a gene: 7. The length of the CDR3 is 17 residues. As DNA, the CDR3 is TGCGCCAGCAGCCAAGATCTCTCCGGGACAGGGGGAAACACCATATATTTT. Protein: CASSQDLSGTGGNTIYF.

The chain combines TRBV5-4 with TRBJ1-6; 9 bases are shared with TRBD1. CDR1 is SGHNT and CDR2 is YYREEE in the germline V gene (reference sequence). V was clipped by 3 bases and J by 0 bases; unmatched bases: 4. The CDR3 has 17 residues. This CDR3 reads CASSSGQGSSYNSPLHF. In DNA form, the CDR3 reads TGTGCCAGCAGCTCGGGACAGGGAAGCTCCTATAATTCACCCCTCCACTTT. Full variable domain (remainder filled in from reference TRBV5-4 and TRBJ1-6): ETGVTQSPTHLIKTRGQQVTLRCSSQSGHNTVSWYQQALGQGPQFIFQYYREEENGRGNFPPRFSGLQFPNYSSELNVNALELDDSALYLCASSSGQGSSYNSPLHFGNGTRLTVT.

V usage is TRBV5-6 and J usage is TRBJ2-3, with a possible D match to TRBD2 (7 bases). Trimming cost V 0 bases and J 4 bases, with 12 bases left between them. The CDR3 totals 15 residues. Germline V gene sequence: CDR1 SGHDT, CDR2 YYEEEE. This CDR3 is CASSLGSGGADTQYF. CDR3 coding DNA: TGTGCCAGCAGCTTGGGTTCGGGGGGCGCAGATACGCAGTATTTT.

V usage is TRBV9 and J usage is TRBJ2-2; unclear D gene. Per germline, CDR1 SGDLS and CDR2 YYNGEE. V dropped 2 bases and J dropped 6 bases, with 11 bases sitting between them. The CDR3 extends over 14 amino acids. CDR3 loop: CASSVLPGPGELFF. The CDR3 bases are TGTGCCAGCAGCGTCCTCCCCGGGCCCGGGGAGCTGTTTTTT.

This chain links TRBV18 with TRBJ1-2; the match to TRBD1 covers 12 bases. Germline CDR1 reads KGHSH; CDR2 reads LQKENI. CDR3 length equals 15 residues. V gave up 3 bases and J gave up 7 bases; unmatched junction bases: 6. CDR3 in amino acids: CASSPGTGGDGGYTF. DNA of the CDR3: TGTGCCAGCTCACCTGGGACAGGGGGCGACGGTGGCTACACCTTC. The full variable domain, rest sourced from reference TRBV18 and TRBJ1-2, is NAGVMQNPRHLVRRRGQEARLRCSPMKGHSHVYWYRQLPEEGLKFMVYLQKENIIDESGMPKERFSAEFPKEGPSILRIQQVVRGDSAAYFCASSPGTGGDGGYTFGSGTRLTVV.